Listed below are T cell receptor beta chains from one sample, sequenced in a study of cytomegalovirus exposure and HLA in healthy donors. Repertoires were generated with immunoSEQ multiplex PCR, while TCRdb's copy carries only in-frame clones and drops some. The sample gives more than 95,000 clones, less than 85% of which show up once; more than 8% is in the top ten. Material for sequencing was PBMCs. These receptors came from a man aged 40-50 years in good health and CMV-seropositive. CDR3s include the opening cysteine and the closing phenylalanine or tryptophan. The D gene is left open where the match is weak. Clone size appears in some rows only: once, few, many, or a class for an expanded clone.

j_call d_call clone_size v_call cdr3_nt cdr3_aa
TRBJ2-1 TRBD1 - TRBV29-1 TGCAGCGTTTACGGGGACAGGGGCAATGAGCAGTTCTTC CSVYGDRGNEQFF
TRBJ2-5 - - TRBV7-3 TGTGCCAGCAGCTTAAAGCGGGCCAACCAAGAGACCCAGTACTTC CASSLKRANQETQYF
TRBJ2-1 - few TRBV7-9 TGTGCCAGCAGCTTAGTTTCTAGTATTGGTGCCCATGAGCAGTTCTTC CASSLVSSIGAHEQFF
TRBJ2-7 TRBD1 few TRBV7-6 TGTGCCAGCAGCCTACGACAGGGGACCTACGAGCAGTACTTC CASSLRQGTYEQYF
TRBJ2-2 TRBD1 - TRBV6-5 TGTGCCAGCAGAAGGGGGACAGGGGAAACCGGGGAGCTGTTTTTT CASRRGTGETGELFF
TRBJ2-6 TRBD1 - TRBV10-3 TGTGCCATCAGTGGCCCGGGACAGGGGGTCCCTGGGGCCAACGTCCTGACTTTC CAISGPGQGVPGANVLTF
TRBJ2-7 TRBD1 - TRBV7-2 TGTGCCAGCAGCCCCTCGGGACAGCAGTCCGCCTACGAGCAGTACTTC CASSPSGQQSAYEQYF
TRBJ2-1 TRBD2 - TRBV6-4 TGTGCCAGCAGCTTCTCGAGCGGGGGGGCCAATGAGCAGTTCTTC CASSFSSGGANEQFF
TRBJ2-1 TRBD2 - TRBV7-2 TGTGCCAGCAGCTTAGGGGGGACTAGGAGGAATGAGCAGTTCTTC CASSLGGTRRNEQFF
TRBJ2-3 TRBD2 - TRBV27 TGTGCCAGCAGTCCCCAGGGGAGCGGGGGGCTTAGCACAGATACGCAGTATTTT CASSPQGSGGLSTDTQYF
TRBJ2-7 - - TRBV28 TGCGCTTGCGGGGTAAGGTACGAGCAGTACTTC CACGVRYEQYF
TRBJ1-2 - - TRBV5-1 TGCGCCAGCAGCCCTTGGACAGCTACTAACTATGGCTACACCTTC CASSPWTATNYGYTF
TRBJ1-5 - - TRBV5-6 TGTGCCAGCAGCTTGGGTGGCCAGGGCGGTTTACAGCCCCAGCATTTT CASSLGGQGGLQPQHF
TRBJ2-7 TRBD2 few TRBV10-3 TGTGCCATCAGTGCCGGGGGACTAGCTTCCGAGCAGTACTTC CAISAGGLASEQYF
TRBJ2-7 - - TRBV11-2 TGTGCCAGCAGCTTGTCGACTGGATACGAGCAGTACTTC CASSLSTGYEQYF
TRBJ2-1 - - TRBV7-7 TGTGCTAGCAGCCGCGGACAGCCGGGCTCCTACAATGAGCAGTTCTTC CASSRGQPGSYNEQFF
TRBJ2-3 TRBD2 - TRBV5-1 TGCGCCAGCAGCTCCTCGCCTCGACTAGCGGGCACAGATACGCAGTATTTT CASSSSPRLAGTDTQYF
TRBJ1-1 - - TRBV27 TGTGCCAGCAGTTGGGGCGGGAACACTGAAGCTTTCTTT CASSWGGNTEAFF
TRBJ1-6 - few TRBV11-2 TGTGCCAGCAGCTTAGTCCAGCGGGATTCACCCCTCCACTTT CASSLVQRDSPLHF
TRBJ1-1 TRBD1 - TRBV7-2 TGTGCCAGCAGCTTCACAGGGGGAGCCACTGAAGCTTTCTTT CASSFTGGATEAFF
TRBJ2-7 TRBD1 - TRBV18 TGTGCCAGCTCACCGTACCGGGACAGGGTTTACTACGAGCAGTACTTC CASSPYRDRVYYEQYF
TRBJ2-6 TRBD1 few TRBV19 TGTGCCAGTAGTCCGGACAGGTCTGGGGCCAACGGCCTGACTTTC CASSPDRSGANGLTF
TRBJ2-2 - - TRBV6-5 TGTGCCAGCAGCAAGTTGCGAGATCTCAACGGGGAGCTGTTTTTT CASSKLRDLNGELFF
TRBJ2-2 - - TRBV29-1 TGCAGCGCCAGGGGGGACAGACCTTCCACCGAGGAGCTGTTTTTT CSARGDRPSTEELFF
TRBJ1-4 - - TRBV4-3 TGCGCCAGCAGCCAAGATAAGGGGGACAAGTGGGAAAAACTGTTTTTT CASSQDKGDKWEKLFF
TRBJ1-5 - - TRBV7-8 TGTGCCAGCAGCGCCCCAGGGTTTTCAAGCAATCAGCCCCAGCATTTT CASSAPGFSSNQPQHF
TRBJ2-7 - - TRBV23-1 TGCGCCAGCAGCCCAAACAGGGACGAGCAGTACTTC CASSPNRDEQYF
TRBJ1-4 - - TRBV28 TGTGCCAGCAGTACCATACAGGGCCGCTCGGTTGAAAAACTGTTTTTT CASSTIQGRSVEKLFF
TRBJ2-7 - - TRBV30 TGTGCCTGGAGTGTACCCCGTTTCAGGGAAGTCTACGAGCAGTACTTC CAWSVPRFREVYEQYF
TRBJ2-2 TRBD2 - TRBV7-3 TGTGCCAGCAGCTTACAACCACCCTCCGGGACTAGATATCCCGGGGAGCTGTTTTTT CASSLQPPSGTRYPGELFF
TRBJ2-7 - few TRBV5-4 TGTGCCAGCAGCGTGCCGGGACTGGTCTCGTCCGAGCAGTACTTC CASSVPGLVSSEQYF
TRBJ2-4 - - TRBV10-1 TGCGCCAGCAGTGAGTCGAAAGTTGGAAACAGTCAGTACTTC CASSESKVGNSQYF
TRBJ1-2 TRBD1 - TRBV6-5 TGTGCCAGCAGTTACGGGACAGGGAGGTATGAGGGCTACACCTTC CASSYGTGRYEGYTF
TRBJ1-5 TRBD1 - TRBV5-1 TGCGCCAGCAGCGAGGGACAGGGCCGATATCAGCCCCAGCATTTT CASSEGQGRYQPQHF
TRBJ1-1 TRBD1 - TRBV5-4 TGTGCCAGCAGCAAGGACAGGGGGGACACTGAAGCTTTCTTT CASSKDRGDTEAFF
TRBJ1-1 - - TRBV6-1 TGTGCCAGCAGCCCCTCGTGGCAGGGCACTGAAGCTTTCTTT CASSPSWQGTEAFF
TRBJ2-1 - few TRBV4-1 TGCGCCAGCAGCCATCTCGGGACTGGGTACAATGAGCAGTTCTTC CASSHLGTGYNEQFF
TRBJ2-7 TRBD1 - TRBV5-1 TGCGCCAGCAGCTTGAGACAGGGGGCTGGGGAGCAGTACTTC CASSLRQGAGEQYF
TRBJ1-2 - few TRBV7-9 TGTGCCAGCAGCTTAGATACAGGGTCCCGGTATGGCTACACCTTC CASSLDTGSRYGYTF
TRBJ2-7 TRBD1 - TRBV6-5 TGTGCCAGCAGTTACTATTCCGGGACAGTCTCCTACGAGCAGTACTTC CASSYYSGTVSYEQYF
TRBJ2-1 TRBD1 - TRBV7-9 TGTGCCAGCAGCCTCGGACAGGGTATATACAATGAGCAGTTCTTC CASSLGQGIYNEQFF